The T cell receptor (beta chain) under discussion was sequenced for a study of OX40 agonist ivuxolimab in advanced cancers. V shed 6 bases, J shed 5 bases, and the junction held 5 bases outside the gene matches. The CDR3 contains 15 residues. Per the germline V gene, CDR1 is MNHNY and CDR2 is SVGAGI (reference sequence). Method: immunoSEQ multiplex PCR; TCRdb's copy keeps in-frame clones and lacks some. The table lists around 65,000 clones, 88% of them singletons. Material: CD4+ or CD8+ T cells sorted from blood, obtained in a trial of the OX40 agonist ivuxolimab. The clonotype originates from an adult with an advanced solid tumor such as melanoma, head and neck, liver or kidney cancer. V gene TRBV6-6 combines with J gene TRBJ1-5; TRBD1 matches at 12 bases. The CDR3 DNA follows: TGTGCCAGCAGCCAGGGACAGGGGGCGCATCAGCCCCAGCATTTT. Its protein product is CASSQGQGAHQPQHF.